The clone carrying this T cell receptor beta chain was detected ten times or more. The data originate from a study of regulatory T cells in long-lasting Graves disease. Time point here: newly diagnosed GD, antithyroid drugs for less than 3 months. After RNA was extracted from PBMCs, the TCR library was made from it. The authors drew 7.5 to 10 milliliters of peripheral blood into EDTA tubes. Libraries of TCR beta came from iRepertoire HTBI primers plus Arm-PCR of CDR3 regions. From the multiplex PCR reads, TCRdb called clonotypes with MiXCR, one entry per CDR3 protein. The sample yields about 620,000 distinct CDR3 sequences, under 20% seen once. This sample also belongs to another study, concerning T cells in Graves' hyperthyroidism and ophthalmopathy. This second study says: First-round RT-PCR of the TCR CDR3 relied on the HTBI primer set.

This receptor was identified in a woman in her twenties or thirties with Graves disease. This sample comprised peripheral blood mononuclear cells (PBMCs), obtained at new diagnosis, from a patient treated with antithyroid drugs.

CDR3 residues: CASSPKSDEQYF. The CDR3 nucleotides are TGTGCCAGCTCACCAAAAAGCGACGAGCAGTACTTC. The chain employs TRBV18 and TRBJ2-7, with D uncertain. Germline loops: CDR1 KGHSH, CDR2 LQKENI. Trimming took 2 bases from V and 5 from J, leaving 7 bases between them. The CDR3 extends over 12 amino acids.